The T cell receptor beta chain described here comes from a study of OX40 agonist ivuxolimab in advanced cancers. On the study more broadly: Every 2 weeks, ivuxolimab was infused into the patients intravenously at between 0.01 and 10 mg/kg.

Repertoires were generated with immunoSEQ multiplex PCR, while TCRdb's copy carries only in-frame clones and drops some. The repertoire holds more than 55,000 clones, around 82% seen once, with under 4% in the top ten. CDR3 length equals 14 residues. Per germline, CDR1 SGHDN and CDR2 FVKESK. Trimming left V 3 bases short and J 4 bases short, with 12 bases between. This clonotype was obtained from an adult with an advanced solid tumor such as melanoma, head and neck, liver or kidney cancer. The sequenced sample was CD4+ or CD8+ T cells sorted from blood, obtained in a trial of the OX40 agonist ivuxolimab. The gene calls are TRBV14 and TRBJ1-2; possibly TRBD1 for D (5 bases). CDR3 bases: TGTGCCAGCAGCCAGTTCCGGGGGAGCTATGGCTACACCTTC. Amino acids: CASSQFRGSYGYTF.